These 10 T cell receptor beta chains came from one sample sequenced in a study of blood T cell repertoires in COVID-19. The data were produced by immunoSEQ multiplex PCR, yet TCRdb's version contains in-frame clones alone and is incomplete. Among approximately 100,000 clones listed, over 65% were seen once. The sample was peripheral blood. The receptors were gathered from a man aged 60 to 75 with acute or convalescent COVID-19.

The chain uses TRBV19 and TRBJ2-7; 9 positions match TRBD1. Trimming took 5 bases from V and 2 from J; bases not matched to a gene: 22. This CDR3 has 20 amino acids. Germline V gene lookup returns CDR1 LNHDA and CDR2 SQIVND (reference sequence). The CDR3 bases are TGTGCCAGTAGTCTCTCACTTAACAGGGGGCTCGACCCCCAGACCTACGAGCAGTACTTC. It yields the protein CASSLSLNRGLDPQTYEQYF.

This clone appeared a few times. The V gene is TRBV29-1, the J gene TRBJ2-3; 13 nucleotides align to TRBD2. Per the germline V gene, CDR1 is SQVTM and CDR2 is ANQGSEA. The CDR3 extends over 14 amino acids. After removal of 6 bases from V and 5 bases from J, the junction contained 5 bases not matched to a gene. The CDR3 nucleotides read TGCAGCGTGCGGGGACTAGCGGGAATAGATACGCAGTATTTT. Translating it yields CSVRGLAGIDTQYF.

The DNA of the CDR3 is TGTGCCATCAGTTTAACGATCGACAGGGACCACGAGCAGTACTTC. Its protein product is CAISLTIDRDHEQYF. The gene calls are TRBV10-3 and TRBJ2-7; TRBD1 aligns across 7 bases. The germline V gene encodes CDR1 ENHRY and CDR2 SYGVKD. The CDR3 runs to 15 residues. V shed 5 bases and J 5 bases; nucleotides not matched to a gene: 12.

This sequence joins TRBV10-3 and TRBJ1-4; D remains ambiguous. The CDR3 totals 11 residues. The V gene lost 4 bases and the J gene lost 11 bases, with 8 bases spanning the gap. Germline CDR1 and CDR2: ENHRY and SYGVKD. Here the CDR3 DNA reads TGTGCCATCAGTGCCTACGGGAAACTGTTTTTT. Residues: CAISAYGKLFF.

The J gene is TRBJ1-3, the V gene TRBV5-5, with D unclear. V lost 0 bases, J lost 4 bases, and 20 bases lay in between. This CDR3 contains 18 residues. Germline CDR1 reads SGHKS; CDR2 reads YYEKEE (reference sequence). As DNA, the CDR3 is TGTGCCAGCAGCTTGGTGACCGCTGACCCCGGGAACGGAAACACCATATATTTT. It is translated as CASSLVTADPGNGNTIYF.

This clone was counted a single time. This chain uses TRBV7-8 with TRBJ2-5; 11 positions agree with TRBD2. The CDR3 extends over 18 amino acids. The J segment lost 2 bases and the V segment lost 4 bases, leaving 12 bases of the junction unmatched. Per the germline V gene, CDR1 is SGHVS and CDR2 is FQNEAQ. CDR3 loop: CASSSTGTSGTKQETQYF. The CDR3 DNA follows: TGTGCCAGCAGCTCCACCGGGACTAGCGGAACCAAACAAGAGACCCAGTACTTC.

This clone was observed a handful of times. The CDR3, as DNA: TGCAGCGTTGAAGACAACAGCTATGGCTACACCTTC. Amino acid sequence: CSVEDNSYGYTF. The rearrangement links TRBV29-1 to TRBJ1-2; D is unresolved. V was clipped by 0 bases and J by 4 bases, with 6 bases between them. Per germline, CDR1 SQVTM and CDR2 ANQGSEA. The CDR3 extends over 12 amino acids.

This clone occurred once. CDR3 in DNA: TGCAGCGTTGGACCGAGACAGGGAAAGCAGTACTTC. Amino acids: CSVGPRQGKQYF. The V gene is TRBV29-1, the J gene TRBJ2-7; TRBD1 matches 7 bases. In germline, CDR1 is SQVTM, CDR2 ANQGSEA. The CDR3 length is 12 residues. With 4 bases clipped from V and 8 bases from J, the junction kept 8 bases outside the gene matches.

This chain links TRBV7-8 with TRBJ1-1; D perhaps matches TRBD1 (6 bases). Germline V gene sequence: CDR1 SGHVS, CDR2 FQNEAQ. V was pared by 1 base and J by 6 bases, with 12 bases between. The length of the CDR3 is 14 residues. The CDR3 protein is CASSLVGGSAEAFF. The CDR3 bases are TGTGCCAGCAGCTTAGTAGGGGGTAGCGCTGAAGCTTTCTTT.

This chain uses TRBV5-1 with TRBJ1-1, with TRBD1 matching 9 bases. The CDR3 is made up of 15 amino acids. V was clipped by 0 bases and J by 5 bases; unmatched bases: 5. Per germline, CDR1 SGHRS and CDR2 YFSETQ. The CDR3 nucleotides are TGCGCCAGCAGCTTGGTGGGACAGGGAAAGACTGAAGCTTTCTTT. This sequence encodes CASSLVGQGKTEAFF.